This T cell receptor beta chain emerged from a study of T cells after yellow fever vaccination (dated by TCRdb to the late 2010s). About the full investigation: The SMART-Seq v4 Ultra Low Input RNA kit was used to prepare libraries from fractions with low cell numbers. To follow T-cell clones before and after primary and booster YFV17D yellow fever vaccination, bulk TCR alpha and beta repertoires were sequenced over time. Two healthy male donors made up the cohort, one aged 18 to 30 years and the other aged 30 to 40 years. Blood was drawn at multiple timepoints before and after primary and secondary immunization, with bulk PBMC replicates and cell subsets isolated.

Comments on this clonotype: Its antigen specificity is not known. Base qualities are not at hand, and no much larger clone is one base apart.

Read against the paper, the sample's treatment or condition label means: live attenuated yellow fever vaccine strain. At each blood-draw timepoint, two biological replicates of bulk PBMCs were collected. PBMCs were isolated from peripheral blood using a standard Ficoll-Paque protocol. RNA was extracted with TriZol from bulk PBMCs, CD4 and CD8 fractions, and dextramer-positive and dextramer-negative fractions. TCR cDNA was synthesized by 5'RACE template switching, which introduced a universal primer site and unique molecular identifiers. Priming for cDNA synthesis came from both the TCR alpha and TCR beta constant segments. Two PCR steps were used to amplify libraries, with sample barcodes and sequencing adapters being added in the second step. Sequencing of the libraries was done on either Illumina HiSeq 2500 (2x100 bp) or NovaSeq (2x150 bp). In the paper's pipeline: MIGEC handled demultiplexing of reads and collapsing into UMI consensus sequences, while MiXCR performed V(D)J alignment. Vaccine-responding clonotypes were identified with edgeR using replicate PBMC samples, with FDR below 0.01 and a log2 fold change above 5 up to day 15 being required. CD4 or CD8 identity was assigned to each bulk clonotype according to whether the clonotype was present at higher abundance in the sequenced CD4 repertoire or the sequenced CD8 repertoire. TCRdb reprocessing: public reads trimmed at Q25 with fastp, clones called with MiXCR, in-frame beta chains kept. Each record represents a unique CDR3 protein, reported with the most common genes and DNA among its rows. TCRdb assigned the V and J calls; the authors' analysis was not used. The sample table shows fewer than 650,000 distinct CDR3 sequences, and about a fifth are seen once. The ten largest clones take up 15% to 20% of the sample.

Beyond this particular receptor, the publication reports: Most clones expanded after primary vaccination (about 96% of CD4 and 80% to 90% of CD8) were re-detected after the booster, suggesting that broad memory maintenance occurred. A small share of clonotypes was detected in both CD4 and CD8 compartments, with the overlap likely arising from convergent recombination. The secondary T-cell response was weaker than the primary response but faster, peaking on day 5 instead of day 15. The study included only two donors, which limits how far the findings can be generalized. FACS-sorted repertoires could contain abundant contaminating clonotypes from the bulk population, so computational filtering was required.

The CDR3 measures 13 amino acids from cysteine to phenylalanine. The entry retains the CDR3 DNA only, 39 bases that are in frame from base 1. Taken from the germline V gene (reference sequence), the CDR1 and CDR2 loops are WNHNN and SYGVQD. V and J are truncated by 4 bases and 3 bases respectively, leaving an intervening sequence of 8 bases. The chain is encoded by TRBV10-1 joined to TRBJ2-3; no confident D gene assignment can be made. The sample in question was PBMCs, obtained around 3 weeks after the first yellow fever vaccination. The receptor was isolated from a man between 18 and 29 years old who received the YFV17D yellow fever vaccine. The DNA reads TGCGCCAGCAGTGCTACGCTTACAGATACGCAGTATTTT. It is translated as CASSATLTDTQYF.